These 14 T cell receptor beta chains were sequenced from one sample in a study of T cell repertoires in cytomegalovirus infection. One entry per CDR3 protein results from TCRdb running MiXCR on the reads. The sample shows over 250,000 distinct CDR3 sequences, about a quarter of them seen only once. The sequencing sample was made of PBMCs. The receptors come from a human donor in good health (CMV status not recorded). Some clones in this sample may be carry-over from other donors' samples.

This clonotype turned up a few times. The V and J genes are TRBV7-2 and TRBJ2-7; 8 bases match TRBD1. The length of the CDR3 is 14 residues. CDR1 and CDR2 from the germline V gene are SGHTA and FQGNSA. V shed 1 base and J 2 bases; nucleotides not matched to a gene: 1. The CDR3 nucleotides read TGTGCCAGCAGCTTAGTGGACAGGGCCTACGAGCAGTACTTC. Its protein is CASSLVDRAYEQYF.

This clonotype was recorded many times. The chain carries TRBV7-2 and TRBJ2-5; 16 bases line up with TRBD2. V gave up 5 bases and J gave up 7 bases; unmatched junction bases: 7. The CDR3 spans 16 residues. CDR1 and CDR2 from the germline V gene are SGHTA and FQGNSA. CDR3 protein: CASSLGLAGGPLTQYF. The CDR3 nucleotides read TGTGCCAGCAGCCTGGGACTAGCGGGAGGGCCTCTGACCCAGTACTTC.

This clonotype has just a few counts. The J gene is TRBJ1-2, the V gene TRBV25-1; D perhaps matches TRBD1 (5 bases). The germline gives CDR1 MGHDK, CDR2 SYGVNS. CDR3 size: 14 residues. Trimming removed 2 bases at V and 3 bases at J, with 10 bases between. CDR3 amino acids: CASSEAGLHYGYTF. The CDR3 region has the DNA TGTGCCAGCAGTGAAGCAGGGCTCCACTATGGCTACACCTTC.

In this sample, this clonotype turned up a few times. The chain carries TRBV6-2 or TRBV6-3 and TRBJ2-4; 7 nucleotides line up with TRBD1. Germline V gene sequence: CDR1 MNHEY, CDR2 SVGEGT. The CDR3 loop spans 14 amino acids. With V trimmed by 6 bases and J by 4 bases, 6 bases remained unmatched. CDR3 amino acids: CASRPGQRKNIQYF. For the CDR3, the DNA is TGTGCCAGCAGACCGGGACAGAGGAAAAACATTCAGTACTTC.

There are a few counts of this clonotype. The chain uses TRBV7-2 and TRBJ1-2, with 7 bases identical to TRBD1. The CDR3 is 13 amino acids. V was pared by 3 bases and J by 14 bases, with 12 bases of the junction left unmatched. The germline CDR1 and CDR2 sequences are SGHTA and FQGNSA. Here the CDR3 reads CASSFPNDGQDTF. CDR3 DNA: TGTGCCAGCAGCTTCCCAAACGACGGACAGGATACCTTC.

J is TRBJ2-3 and V is TRBV24-1; D is possibly TRBD1 (6 bases). The V end lost 4 bases, the J end lost 11 bases, and 12 bases lay between the germline ends. Per germline, CDR1 KGHDR and CDR2 SFDVKD. The CDR3 runs 12 residues. DNA of the CDR3: TGTGCCACCAGTGAGGACTTAGGGGGGCAGTATTTT. It translates to CATSEDLGGQYF.

The rearrangement uses TRBV7-2 and TRBJ1-5; 7 bases are shared with TRBD1. Germline lookup yields CDR1 SGHTA and CDR2 FQGNSA. The CDR3 extends over 15 amino acids. V was clipped by 5 bases and J by 7 bases; unmatched bases: 11. In nucleotides, the CDR3 is TGTGCCAGCAGCGTCCAGGCGACAGGGATGCAGCCCCAGCATTTT. Its translation is CASSVQATGMQPQHF.

This clonotype was seen repeatedly, ten times or more. This chain uses TRBV7-2 with TRBJ2-7, with D maybe TRBD1 (6 bases). The ends were cut back, 6 bases at V and 7 bases at J, with 19 bases in the middle. This CDR3 has 14 residues. Germline V CDR1 and CDR2: SGHTA, FQGNSA. The CDR3 sequence is CASSSTGTRGEQYF. The CDR3 bases are TGTGCCAGCAGTTCTACAGGGACCCGAGGAGAGCAGTACTTC. Variable domain in full (rest from reference TRBV7-2 and TRBJ2-7): GAGVSQSPSNKVTEKGKDVELRCDPISGHTALYWYRQSLGQGLEFLIYFQGNSAPDKSGLPSDRFSAERTGGSVSTLTIQRTQQEDSAVYLCASSSTGTRGEQYFGPGTRLTVT.

Concerning this clonotype: A much more abundant neighbour one base away suggests this may be a read error. The chain recombines TRBV7-2 with TRBJ2-4, with D perhaps TRBD1 or TRBD2 (5 bases each). The CDR3 extends over 16 amino acids. V was trimmed by 9 bases and J by 6 bases, leaving 24 bases between them. Germline V CDR1 and CDR2: SGHTA, FQGNSA. The DNA for the CDR3 is TGTGCCAGAAGTCCCCTAGGACAACCAGAGGGAAACATTCAGTACTTC. Residues: CARSPLGQPEGNIQYF.

The sample holds a few counts of this clonotype. The gene calls are TRBV11-2 and TRBJ1-3; D ambiguous. V lost 3 bases to trimming and J lost 0 bases, with 6 bases between them. The CDR3 has 14 residues. Germline V lookup: CDR1 SGHAT, CDR2 FQNNGV. CDR3 sequence (DNA): TGTGCCAGCAGCTTTGGGTACTCTGGAAACACCATATATTTT. It yields the protein CASSFGYSGNTIYF. The full variable domain, rest sourced from reference TRBV11-2 and TRBJ1-3, is EAGVAQSPRYKIIEKRQSVAFWCNPISGHATLYWYQQILGQGPKLLIQFQNNGVVDDSQLPKDRFSAERLKGVDSTLKIQPAKLEDSAVYLCASSFGYSGNTIYFGEGSWLTVV.

The genes are TRBV20-1 and TRBJ2-5; TRBD2 is a possible D gene (5 bases). V lost 0 bases to trimming and J lost 2 bases, with 16 bases between them. The V gene's germline CDR1 is DFQATT and CDR2 SNEGSKA (reference sequence). The CDR3 is made up of 16 amino acids. The CDR3 is CSARDIRGDQQETQYF. The CDR3 DNA follows: TGCAGTGCTAGAGATATCCGGGGAGATCAACAAGAGACCCAGTACTTC.

This chain connects TRBV9 to TRBJ2-5, with 11 bases that match TRBD2. CDR1 and CDR2 (germline): SGDLS, YYNGEE. This CDR3 comprises 16 residues. J gave up 5 bases and V 4 bases, and 10 bases lay outside the gene matches. DNA for the CDR3: TGTGCCAGCAGCCCCGGGACTAGCGGTCGAGGGGAGACCCAGTACTTC. Translation gives CASSPGTSGRGETQYF.

The chain carries TRBV29-1 and TRBJ2-1; weak D call: TRBD1 (6 bases). CDR1 is SQVTM, CDR2 ANQGSEA, per germline. V lost 7 bases and J lost 5, with 18 bases in between. The CDR3 loop spans 14 amino acids. The CDR3 reads CSALRGTPDNEQFF. CDR3 bases: TGCAGCGCTCTGAGGGGGACACCCGACAATGAGCAGTTCTTC.

A few counts support this clonotype. The chain has TRBV7-2 and TRBJ2-7, with D hard to call. Trimming stripped 2 bases from V and 6 bases from J, with 14 bases between. In germline, CDR1 is SGHTA, CDR2 FQGNSA. The CDR3 loop spans 14 amino acids. The CDR3 sequence is CASSLRVWGVEQYF. CDR3 nucleotide sequence: TGTGCCAGCAGCTTAAGAGTGTGGGGTGTCGAGCAGTACTTC.